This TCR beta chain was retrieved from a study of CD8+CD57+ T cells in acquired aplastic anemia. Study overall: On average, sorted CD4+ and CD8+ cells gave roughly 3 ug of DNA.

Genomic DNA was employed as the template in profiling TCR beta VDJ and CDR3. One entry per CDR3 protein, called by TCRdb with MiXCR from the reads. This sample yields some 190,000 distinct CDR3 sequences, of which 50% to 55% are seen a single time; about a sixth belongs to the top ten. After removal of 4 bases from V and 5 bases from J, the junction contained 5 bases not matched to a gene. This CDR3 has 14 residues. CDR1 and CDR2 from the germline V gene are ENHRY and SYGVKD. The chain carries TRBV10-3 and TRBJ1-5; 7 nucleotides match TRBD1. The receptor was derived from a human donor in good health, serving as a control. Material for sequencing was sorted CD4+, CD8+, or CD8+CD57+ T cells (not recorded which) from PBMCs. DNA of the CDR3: TGTGCCATCAGTGGGACAGGCAGGTATCAGCCCCAGCATTTT. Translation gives CAISGTGRYQPQHF.